The rows below give T cell receptor beta chains drawn from one sample of a study of T-cell memory formation after mild COVID-19. TCRdb ran MiXCR on the 5' RACE reads and lists one entry per CDR3 protein. The sample records some 49,000 distinct CDR3 sequences, roughly 27% being singletons. The sample was PBMCs or a T cell subset sorted from them (not recorded which). These receptor sequences come from a man younger than 30 who had mild COVID-19 (a few samples of this study predate the infection). Cell type and time point are not known. Each CDR3 is given with its conserved first and last residue. A D gene is named only where the DNA matches it firmly.

CASSLDGTLDTQYF,-,TRBV7-2,TRBJ2-3
CASSYPPGVEQYF,-,TRBV6-5,TRBJ2-7
CASSQVGENSPLHF,-,TRBV4-1,TRBJ1-6
CASSEGTHGYTF,-,TRBV6-5,TRBJ1-2
CASRPRGQGNQETQYF,TRBD1,TRBV6-6,TRBJ2-5
CASSPPRPARDRGRETQYF,TRBD1,TRBV18,TRBJ2-5
CASSIAGQLEQFF,-,TRBV19,TRBJ2-1
CASSQEHPLAGVGETQYF,TRBD2,TRBV4-2,TRBJ2-5
CASSVGGPPATQYF,-,TRBV9,TRBJ2-3
CASSSLVLGEDEQYF,-,TRBV5-5,TRBJ2-7
CTYTRDRGYTF,-,TRBV29-1,TRBJ1-2
CASSPGQGRYEQYF,TRBD1,TRBV6-5,TRBJ2-7
CASSFPGHYGYTF,-,TRBV12-3/TRBV12-4,TRBJ1-2
CASSLTRGKTEAFF,-,TRBV6-5,TRBJ1-1
CASSVGEGTADTQYF,TRBD2,TRBV9,TRBJ2-3
CASSLGGASPLHF,-,TRBV11-3,TRBJ1-6
CASSYWGLATGELFF,-,TRBV6-2/TRBV6-3,TRBJ2-2
CASSLASGGTDEQFF,TRBD1,TRBV7-2,TRBJ2-1
CASSPEGQGGVYGYTF,-,TRBV9,TRBJ1-2
CAVWEPNTGELFF,-,TRBV7-3,TRBJ2-2
CASSMGGYGYTF,-,TRBV27,TRBJ1-2
CASSYGVGNEQFF,-,TRBV19,TRBJ2-1
CASSPPPAGGGETQYF,TRBD2,TRBV4-1,TRBJ2-5
CASSYPTSGGDEQYF,TRBD2,TRBV6-2/TRBV6-3,TRBJ2-7
CASSLRGPQETQYF,TRBD1,TRBV5-1,TRBJ2-5
CASSQESSTQETQYF,-,TRBV4-3,TRBJ2-5
CASSHREETQYF,-,TRBV9,TRBJ2-5
CASSVTDRASGELFF,-,TRBV9,TRBJ2-2
CASSGAGGASYEQYF,-,TRBV11-2,TRBJ2-7
CASRPNGQTYEQYF,-,TRBV7-9,TRBJ2-7
CASSQEDGQGVNGYTF,TRBD1,TRBV4-3,TRBJ1-2
CASSWTGTETYEQYF,-,TRBV5-1,TRBJ2-7
CATSDLWDRGRPRSYNSPLHF,TRBD1,TRBV24-1,TRBJ1-6
CASCQDRILAGGSTDTQYF,TRBD2,TRBV3-1,TRBJ2-3
CASSLVGYYGYTF,-,TRBV5-6,TRBJ1-2
CASRPLVIAGELLF,-,TRBV7-6,TRBJ2-2
CSVFRRGGWEQFF,TRBD2,TRBV29-1,TRBJ2-1
CAISDYPGYEQFF,-,TRBV10-3,TRBJ2-1
CSVELWEDSYEQYF,-,TRBV29-1,TRBJ2-7
CSVVDRGSGNEQFF,TRBD1,TRBV29-1,TRBJ2-1
CASSPTAPGGYTF,-,TRBV6-2/TRBV6-3,TRBJ1-2
CASSLHGGSYNEQFF,TRBD2,TRBV11-2,TRBJ2-1
CASSHTQERNTEAFF,-,TRBV4-3,TRBJ1-1
CAWSKTTGYEQYF,TRBD1,TRBV30,TRBJ2-7
CASISLNTGELFF,-,TRBV12-3/TRBV12-4,TRBJ2-2
CASSYRSGGTEAFF,TRBD1,TRBV6-5,TRBJ1-1
CASSRLTGPGELFF,-,TRBV4-1,TRBJ2-2
CASSMGGAEAGELFF,-,TRBV19,TRBJ2-2
CSARDREYEQYF,TRBD1,TRBV20-1,TRBJ2-7
CASSPTEYNEQFF,-,TRBV5-6,TRBJ2-1
CSVEDGDRSSYEQYF,TRBD1,TRBV29-1,TRBJ2-7
CASTSTPETQYF,-,TRBV6-2/TRBV6-3,TRBJ2-5
CASSPSDMNTEAFF,-,TRBV16,TRBJ1-1
CASSLDVGGRTTDTQYF,-,TRBV4-3,TRBJ2-3
CASSLLTVLNTEAFF,-,TRBV5-5,TRBJ1-1
CASSPTRGNEQFF,-,TRBV9,TRBJ2-1
CASSQSGDRGFERAEAFF,TRBD1,TRBV4-3,TRBJ1-1
CASSIVTGDQPQHF,-,TRBV19,TRBJ1-5
CASSYLIAGGRNTGELFF,TRBD2,TRBV6-2/TRBV6-3,TRBJ2-2